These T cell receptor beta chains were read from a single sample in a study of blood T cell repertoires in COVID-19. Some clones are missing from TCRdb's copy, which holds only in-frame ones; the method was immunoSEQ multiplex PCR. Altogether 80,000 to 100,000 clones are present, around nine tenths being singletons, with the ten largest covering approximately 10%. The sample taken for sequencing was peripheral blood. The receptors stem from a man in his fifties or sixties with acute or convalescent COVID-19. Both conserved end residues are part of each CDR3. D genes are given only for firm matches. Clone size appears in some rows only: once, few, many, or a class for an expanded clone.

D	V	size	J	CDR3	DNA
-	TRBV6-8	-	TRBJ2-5	CASSLKHNRVGETQYF	TGTGCCAGCAGTCTCAAACATAACAGGGTCGGGGAGACCCAGTACTTC
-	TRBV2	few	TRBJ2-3	CASSEQGRTDTQYF	TGTGCCAGCAGTGAACAGGGTCGTACAGATACGCAGTATTTT
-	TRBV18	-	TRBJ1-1	CASSPAEKSTEAFF	TGTGCCAGCTCACCAGCGGAAAAGAGCACTGAAGCTTTCTTT
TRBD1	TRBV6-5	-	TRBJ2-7	CASRTNRRQGHEQYF	TGTGCCAGCAGAACAAATCGCAGACAGGGTCACGAGCAGTACTTC
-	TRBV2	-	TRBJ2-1	CASSDPRGNEQFF	TGTGCCAGCAGTGATCCCCGAGGCAATGAGCAGTTCTTC
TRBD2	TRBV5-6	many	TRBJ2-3	CASSLDGGITDTQYF	TGTGCCAGCAGCTTGGACGGGGGGATCACAGATACGCAGTATTTT
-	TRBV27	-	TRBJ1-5	CASSPHPGRVGQPQHF	TGTGCCAGCAGTCCCCATCCTGGCAGGGTCGGTCAGCCCCAGCATTTT
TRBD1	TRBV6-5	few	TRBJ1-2	CASTGQGTNYGYTF	TGTGCCAGCACCGGACAGGGGACGAACTATGGCTACACCTTC
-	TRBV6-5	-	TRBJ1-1	CASILQGTNTEAFF	TGTGCCAGCATACTACAGGGAACGAACACTGAAGCTTTCTTT
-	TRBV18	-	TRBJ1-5	CASSGQDNQPQHF	TGTGCCAGCTCAGGGCAGGACAATCAGCCCCAGCATTTT
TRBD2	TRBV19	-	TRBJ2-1	CASPPPGGGKKYNEQFF	TGTGCCAGTCCCCCCCCGGGGGGAGGGAAAAAGTACAATGAGCAGTTCTTC
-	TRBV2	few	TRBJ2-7	CASRDDMFYEQYF	TGTGCCAGCAGAGATGACATGTTTTACGAGCAGTACTTC
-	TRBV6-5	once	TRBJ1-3	CASRTGSSGNTIYF	TGTGCCAGCAGAACAGGGAGCTCTGGAAACACCATATATTTT
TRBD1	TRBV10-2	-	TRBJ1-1	CASRAGQGTAFF	TGCGCCAGCAGGGCGGGACAGGGTACAGCTTTCTTT
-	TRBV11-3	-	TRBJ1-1	CASSLQDSRNTEAFF	TGTGCCAGCAGCTTACAGGACAGCCGGAACACTGAAGCTTTCTTT